Listed here is a single T cell receptor beta chain. This sample was taken from a study of T-cell reconstitution after alpha-beta-depleted transplantation in children. Unique molecular identifiers were built into the TCRbeta library. TCRdb passed the PCR reads through MiXCR, listing each CDR3 protein once. The data show hundreds of thousands of distinct CDR3 sequences, with roughly a tenth seen just once and approximately 7% held by the top ten. Germline V gene data show CDR1 as LNHNV and CDR2 as YYDKDF (reference sequence). The CDR3 runs to 14 residues. V lost 2 bases, J lost 7 bases, and 13 bases lay in between.

This receptor was taken from a boy younger than two with acute myeloid leukemia, due to receive a stem cell transplant. The chain employs TRBV15 and TRBJ2-3, with D perhaps matching TRBD1 (5 bases). Material: PBMCs, obtained before TCRalphabeta/CD19-depleted stem cell transplant. The CDR3 loop reads CATSRTTDRHTQYF. In DNA, the CDR3 is TGTGCCACCAGCAGAACGACAGACCGACATACGCAGTATTTT.